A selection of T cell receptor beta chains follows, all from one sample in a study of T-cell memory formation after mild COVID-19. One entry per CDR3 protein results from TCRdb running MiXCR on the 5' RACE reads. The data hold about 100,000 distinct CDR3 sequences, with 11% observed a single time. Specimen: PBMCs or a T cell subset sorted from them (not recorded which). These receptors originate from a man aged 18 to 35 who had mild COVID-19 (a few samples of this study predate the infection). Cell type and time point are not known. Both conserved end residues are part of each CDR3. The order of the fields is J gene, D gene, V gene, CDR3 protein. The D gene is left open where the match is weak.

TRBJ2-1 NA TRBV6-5 CASSPGARYNEQFF
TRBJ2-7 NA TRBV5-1 CASSHPGTHYEQYF
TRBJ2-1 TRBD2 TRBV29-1 CSVLPGLANEQFF
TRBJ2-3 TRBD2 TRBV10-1 CASSPRTSGTQYF
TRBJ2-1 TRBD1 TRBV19 CASTARDSSSYNEQFF
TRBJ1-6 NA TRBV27 CASGSSPLHF
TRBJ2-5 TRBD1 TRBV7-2 CASSTPQGVVETQYF
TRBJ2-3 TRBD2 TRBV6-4 CASSDEAGGTDTQYF
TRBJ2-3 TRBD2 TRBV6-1 CASSGPVAGGTDTQYF
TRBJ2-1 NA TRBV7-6 CASSFRMQDEQFF
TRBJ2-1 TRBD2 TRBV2 CASSGLAGGNEQFF
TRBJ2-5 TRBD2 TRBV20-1 CSASGGNQETQYF
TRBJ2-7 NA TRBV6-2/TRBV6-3 CASSYSPSGLTYEQYF
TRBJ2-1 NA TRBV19 CASSKVGSSYNEQFF
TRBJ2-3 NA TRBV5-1 CASRGVGRGADTQYF
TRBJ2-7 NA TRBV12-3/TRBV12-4 CASSLVLNEQYF
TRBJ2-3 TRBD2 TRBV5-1 CASSLAALAGSPTDTQYF
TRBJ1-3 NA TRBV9 CASSQPSETPASGRFGNTIYF
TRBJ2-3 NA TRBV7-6 CASSLAGQRTDTQYF
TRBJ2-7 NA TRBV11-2 CASSAWTGDYEQYF
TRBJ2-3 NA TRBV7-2 CASSYRTGPRDTQYF
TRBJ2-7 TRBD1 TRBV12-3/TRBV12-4 CASSPGTGFYEQYF
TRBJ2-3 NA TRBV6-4 CASSDSKGTDTQYF
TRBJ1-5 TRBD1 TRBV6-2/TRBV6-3 CASSSDRASNQPQHF
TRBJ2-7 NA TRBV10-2 CASSAESYEQYF
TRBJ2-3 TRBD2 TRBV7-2 CASSPGTSASDTQYF
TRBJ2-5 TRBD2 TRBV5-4 CASSLERGIQETQYF
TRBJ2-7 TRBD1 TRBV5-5 CASSLSGTGVEQYF
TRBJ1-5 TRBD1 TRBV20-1 CSAHFGDRRLYSNQPQHF
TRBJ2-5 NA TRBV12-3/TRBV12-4 CASSRTGKGRQETQYF
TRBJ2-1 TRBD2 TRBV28 CASLTSGAVNEQFF
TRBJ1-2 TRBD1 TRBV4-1 CASSQAWTGVAGYTF
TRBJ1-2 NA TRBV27 CASTSGGAGYTF
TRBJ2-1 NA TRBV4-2 CASPPARAGAGNEQFF
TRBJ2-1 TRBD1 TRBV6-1 CASSARTGSSSDEQFF
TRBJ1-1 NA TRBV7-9 CASSLVYSMNTEAFF
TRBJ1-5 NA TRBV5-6 CASSPGPGDQPQHF
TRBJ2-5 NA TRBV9 CASSVGLVEETQYF
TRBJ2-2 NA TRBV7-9 CASSYLAEPTGELFF
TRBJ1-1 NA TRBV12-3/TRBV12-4 CASTKGRHLNTEAFF
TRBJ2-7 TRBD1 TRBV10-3 CAISAPGQVSSYEQYF
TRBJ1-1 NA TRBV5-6 CASSLIGAEAFF